These T cell receptor beta chains were read from a single sample in a study of T cell responses to AZD1222 COVID-19 vaccine. Clones were sequenced by immunoSEQ multiplex PCR, and TCRdb holds only the in-frame ones, with some missing. This table has some 100,000 clones, about 89% appearing once. The source was peripheral blood, collected 28 days after the second AZD1222 dose. The receptors derive from an adult who received the AZD1222 COVID-19 vaccine. Both conserved end residues are part of each CDR3. D genes are given only for firm matches. Expanded clones get a size class; other rows say once, few or many, or leave the size out.

d_call j_call clone_size v_call cdr3_nt cdr3_aa
TRBD1 TRBJ2-2 NA TRBV30 TGTGCCTGGAGGAACAGGGGGAACACCGGGGAGCTGTTTTTT CAWRNRGNTGELFF
NA TRBJ1-4 NA TRBV19 TGTGCCAGTAGTATAGGCGGTCCAGGCAGGGGAGGTACTGAAAAACTGTTTTTT CASSIGGPGRGGTEKLFF
NA TRBJ1-1 once TRBV2 TGTGCCAGCAGTGAAGCATGGGGTGAAGCTTTCTTT CASSEAWGEAFF
TRBD1 TRBJ1-5 few TRBV19 TGTGCCAGTAAGGACAGGTCCGGTGAGCCCCAGCATTTT CASKDRSGEPQHF
NA TRBJ1-1 NA TRBV6-5 TGTGCCAGCAACCTAAGGAGTTACACTGAAGCTTTCTTT CASNLRSYTEAFF
TRBD1 TRBJ2-2 once TRBV5-4 TGTGCCAGCAGCTCAGGACAGGGGATACCCGGGGAGCTGTTTTTT CASSSGQGIPGELFF
NA TRBJ1-2 NA TRBV2 TGTGCCAGCAGTGAAAATCCAGGGATGGGCTACACCTTC CASSENPGMGYTF
NA TRBJ2-3 NA TRBV7-2 TGTGCCAGCAGCTTACGGGGGCAGGGGACAGATACGCAGTATTTT CASSLRGQGTDTQYF
NA TRBJ1-5 NA TRBV5-1 TGCGCCAGCAGCTCGGGTCGCGGGAGCAATCAGCCCCAGCATTTT CASSSGRGSNQPQHF
NA TRBJ1-5 once TRBV2 TGTGCCAGCAGTGACGCAGGGGGCAATCAGCCCCAGCATTTT CASSDAGGNQPQHF
NA TRBJ1-1 once TRBV10-3 TGTGCCATCAGTCCCGACACCGGGGAAGCTTTCTTT CAISPDTGEAFF
NA TRBJ1-3 NA TRBV11-2 TGTGCCAGCAGCTTTGGGTTAAACTCTGGAAACACCATATATTTT CASSFGLNSGNTIYF
TRBD2 TRBJ2-1 NA TRBV28 TGTGCCAGCAGTTATATAGCGGGAGCCCCCAATGAGCAGTTCTTC CASSYIAGAPNEQFF
NA TRBJ1-1 NA TRBV2 TGTGCCAGCACCAACGAGGGAGGTTTACAAGCTTTCTTT CASTNEGGLQAFF
TRBD1 TRBJ2-5 NA TRBV7-9 TGTGCCAGCAGCTACTGGACAGGGGAGACCCAGTACTTC CASSYWTGETQYF
NA TRBJ2-1 NA TRBV21-1 TGTGCCAGCGGCCAGAATACCTCGCGGGACGCCTACAATGAGCAGTTCTTC CASGQNTSRDAYNEQFF
NA TRBJ2-2 NA TRBV6-5 TGTGCCAGCAGCCCCGTGTTGGCCGGGGAGCTGTTTTTT CASSPVLAGELFF
NA TRBJ2-3 NA TRBV28 TGTGCCAGCAGTACTGGGATGCGTACGCAGTATTTT CASSTGMRTQYF
NA TRBJ2-2 NA TRBV2 TGTGCCAGCCTCGGTTGGACAGCAAACACCGGGGAGCTGTTTTTT CASLGWTANTGELFF
NA TRBJ2-1 NA TRBV10-3 TGTGCCATCAGCGCCGGGACTTCCTACAATGAGCAGTTCTTC CAISAGTSYNEQFF
NA TRBJ2-1 few TRBV12-3/TRBV12-4 TGTGCCAGCAGCAGGACGGCTTACAATGAGCAGTTCTTC CASSRTAYNEQFF
TRBD2 TRBJ2-1 NA TRBV7-2 TGTGCCAGCAGCTTAGTTGGCTGGCGGGAGGAGCAGTTCTTC CASSLVGWREEQFF
NA TRBJ2-7 NA TRBV2 TGTGCCAGCAGTAATTCCTACGAGCAGTACTTC CASSNSYEQYF
NA TRBJ2-7 NA TRBV27 TGTGCCAGCAGTCGGAGCGGTAGGGCCCTCTACGAGCAGTACTTC CASSRSGRALYEQYF
TRBD2 TRBJ2-1 NA TRBV28 TGTGCCAGCAGTACCCTTTGGGGGGGCTACAATGAGCAGTTCTTC CASSTLWGGYNEQFF
NA TRBJ2-3 NA TRBV6-2/TRBV6-3 TGTGCCAGCAGTTACTCGACTAGCACAGATACGCAGTATTTT CASSYSTSTDTQYF
NA TRBJ2-5 NA TRBV29-1 TGCAGCGACGAACTGGGACCGACAGAGACCCAGTACTTC CSDELGPTETQYF
NA TRBJ1-5 NA TRBV12-3/TRBV12-4 TGTGCCAGCAGACCTTATAGCAATCAGCCCCAGCATTTT CASRPYSNQPQHF
TRBD1 TRBJ1-5 few TRBV25-1 TGTGCCACCCCGACGGACAGGGGGACGATTAGCAATCAGCCCCAGCATTTT CATPTDRGTISNQPQHF
TRBD1 TRBJ2-3 once TRBV5-1 TGCGCCAGCCAGGGGACAGTCACAGATACGCAGTATTTT CASQGTVTDTQYF
TRBD1 TRBJ2-5 NA TRBV5-1 TGCGCCAGCAGCTTGGGGGGACAGGGCCCACAAGAGACCCAGTACTTC CASSLGGQGPQETQYF
NA TRBJ2-7 once TRBV21-1 TGTGCCAGCAGCTCTCGGGACGTGTACGAGCAGTACTTC CASSSRDVYEQYF
NA TRBJ1-1 NA TRBV7-9 TGTGCCAGCAGCTTACGTTGGAGGGAGGACACTGAAGCTTTCTTT CASSLRWREDTEAFF
NA TRBJ2-2 NA TRBV19 TGTGCCAGTAGGGAGCAGAACACCGGGGAGCTGTTTTTT CASREQNTGELFF
TRBD2 TRBJ2-1 NA TRBV4-3 TGCGCCAGCAGCCAAGATGGGCGGGAGGGTCCCAATGAGCAGTTCTTC CASSQDGREGPNEQFF
NA TRBJ2-3 NA TRBV6-1 TGTGCCAGCAGTGAGAGGACAGTCTGGGGGCAGTATTTT CASSERTVWGQYF
TRBD1 TRBJ2-5 NA TRBV3-1/TRBV3-2 TGTGCCAGCAGCCTTACCACCGGGACAGGGGCGGAGACCCAGTACTTC CASSLTTGTGAETQYF
TRBD2 TRBJ2-2 NA TRBV9 TGTGCCAGCAGCGGGAGGACTAGCGGCGCGAACACCGGGGAGCTGTTTTTT CASSGRTSGANTGELFF
NA TRBJ1-6 NA TRBV5-4 TGTGCCAGCAGCTTGGGAACAACAGGCTATAATTCACCCCTCCACTTT CASSLGTTGYNSPLHF
TRBD2 TRBJ2-1 NA TRBV7-9 TGTGCCAGCAGCCCGGGACTAGCTATGAGCACTGAGCAGTTCTTC CASSPGLAMSTEQFF
NA TRBJ2-1 NA TRBV7-3 TGTGCCAGCAGCTACGAGCCCCCATCGGCAAGCTCCTACAATGAGCAGTTCTTC CASSYEPPSASSYNEQFF
NA TRBJ2-2 NA TRBV18 TGTGCCAGCTCCCCACAGGCTATCACCAGGGAGCTGTTTTTT CASSPQAITRELFF
TRBD2 TRBJ2-1 NA TRBV2 TGTGCCAGCAGTGAAGCGCTTCTAGCGGGGCTCTACAATGAGCAGTTCTTC CASSEALLAGLYNEQFF
NA TRBJ1-4 NA TRBV9 TGTGCCAGCAGTTATCTGGCAACTAATGAAAAACTGTTTTTT CASSYLATNEKLFF
TRBD1 TRBJ1-5 few TRBV6-5 TGTGCCAGCAGCGCAGGGGGTAATAGCAATCAGCCCCAGCATTTT CASSAGGNSNQPQHF
NA TRBJ2-1 few TRBV11-1 TGTGCCAGCAGCTTAGGCGGGGAAAGCTCCTACAATGAGCAGTTCTTC CASSLGGESSYNEQFF
NA TRBJ1-2 NA TRBV5-4 TGTGCCAGCAGCTTGGGACAGGCCCGGTATGGCTACACCTTC CASSLGQARYGYTF
NA TRBJ1-5 NA TRBV5-1 TGCGCCAGCAGCATGGTGGGAGGGGGTGATCAGCCCCAGCATTTT CASSMVGGGDQPQHF
NA TRBJ1-5 NA TRBV28 TGTGCCAGCAGTTCAAGGGGGTTGGAATATCAGCCCCAGCATTTT CASSSRGLEYQPQHF
NA TRBJ2-3 NA TRBV5-4 TGTGCCAGCAGCTTTATGGGCACAGATACGCAGTATTTT CASSFMGTDTQYF
TRBD1 TRBJ1-1 NA TRBV7-6 TGTGCCAGCAGCTTCCTTAACAGGGGCACTGAAGCTTTCTTT CASSFLNRGTEAFF
NA TRBJ1-1 NA TRBV10-3 TGTGCCATCAGTGAGGGGGGCACTGAAGCTTTCTTT CAISEGGTEAFF
NA TRBJ2-7 NA TRBV10-3 TGTGCCACAACAGGTACGGGGGAGCAGTACTTC CATTGTGEQYF
NA TRBJ2-1 NA TRBV18 TGTGCCAGCTCACCACCTCTGCCGGTGGGCGCCTACAATGAGCAGTTCTTC CASSPPLPVGAYNEQFF